This record looks at one TCR beta chain sequence and its context. This specimen comes from a study of patients and donors after allogeneic stem cell transplantation. TCRdb passed the RT-PCR reads through MiXCR, listing each CDR3 protein once. Seen here are tens of thousands of distinct CDR3 sequences, approximately 5% observed once, and the top ten hold less than 3%. Sequencing was performed on blood, either unsorted or a sorted T cell fraction (not recorded which). This receptor was taken from a human donor who was either an allogeneic HSCT recipient or a stem cell or donor lymphocyte infusion donor (not recorded which). It is not recorded whose cells these are; they may come from a transplant donor.

Here the CDR3 DNA reads TGCGCCAGCAGCTTTTGGGGTCAGGGAGACACTGAAGCTTTCTTT. It is translated as CASSFWGQGDTEAFF. The chain has TRBV5-1 and TRBJ1-1; perhaps TRBD1 as D (5 bases). There are 15 residues in the CDR3. Germline-derived CDR1 and CDR2 are SGHRS and YFSETQ. The ends were cut back, 2 bases at V and 3 bases at J, with 14 bases in the middle. The entire variable domain, with the rest obtained from reference TRBV5-1 and TRBJ1-1, is as follows: KAGVTQTPRYLIKTRGQQVTLSCSPISGHRSVSWYQQTPGQGLQFLFEYFSETQRNKGNFPGRFSGRQFSNSRSEMNVSTLELGDSALYLCASSFWGQGDTEAFFGQGTRLTVV.